The next 28 T cell receptor beta chains were all read from a single sample in a study of control samples from healthy donors and cancer patients. Only in-frame clones appear in the TCRdb table, and some are missing; sequencing was by immunoSEQ multiplex PCR. The repertoire holds around 140,000 clones, with 93% as singletons. Specimen: blood. The receptors shown here come from a young man in good health.

The chain carries TRBV3-1 (or the pseudogene TRBV3-2) and TRBJ1-5, with D hard to call. Germline values: CDR1 LGHDT, CDR2 YNNKEL (reference sequence). The CDR3 runs to 12 residues. V shed 1 base and J shed 3 bases, with 1 base lying between them. Here the CDR3 DNA reads TGTGCCAGCAGCCAAGTCAATCAGCCCCAGCATTTT. Translation: CASSQVNQPQHF.

This chain joins TRBV6-4 and TRBJ1-1; 9 bases agree with TRBD1. The CDR3 runs 14 residues. Germline assignment: CDR1 MRHNA and CDR2 SNTAGT. After removal of 6 bases from V and 3 bases from J, the junction contained 5 bases not matched to a gene. In DNA form, the CDR3 reads TGTGCCAGCAGGAGGACAGGGGAGGACACTGAAGCTTTCTTT. It translates to CASRRTGEDTEAFF.

In this sample, this clone turned up once. The chain carries TRBV24-1 and TRBJ2-1, with 12 positions matching TRBD1. Germline V lookup: CDR1 KGHDR, CDR2 SFDVKD. V shed 4 bases, J shed 4 bases, and the junction held 7 bases outside the gene matches. This CDR3 spans 17 amino acids. The CDR3 region is CATSDRGTGGLYNEQFF. The CDR3 nucleotides read TGTGCCACCAGTGACCGCGGGACAGGGGGCCTTTACAATGAGCAGTTCTTC.

A remark on this clone: Other DNA sequences within the sample encode an identical CDR3. V gene TRBV9 combines with J gene TRBJ2-3; D ambiguous. The CDR3 spans 11 residues. The V and J ends lost 0 bases and 5 bases respectively, with 1 base between them. In germline, CDR1 is SGDLS, CDR2 YYNGEE. The CDR3 region has the DNA TGTGCCAGCAGCGTAGTAGATACGCAGTATTTT. Translating gives CASSVVDTQYF.

The rearrangement uses TRBV29-1 and TRBJ2-5; 11 positions match TRBD1. Per germline, CDR1 SQVTM and CDR2 ANQGSEA. The CDR3 totals 13 residues. V gave up 7 bases and J gave up 2 bases; unmatched junction bases: 3. CDR3 sequence reads: CSEGTGGQETQYF. CDR3 sequence (DNA): TGCAGCGAAGGGACAGGGGGACAAGAGACCCAGTACTTC.

A remark on this clone: Other DNA sequences of this sample code for an identical CDR3. The chain employs TRBV7-3 and TRBJ2-1, with 10 bases lining up with TRBD1. Germline V lookup: CDR1 SGHTA, CDR2 FQGTGA. The V and J ends lost 2 bases and 6 bases, in that order; junction bases with no gene match: 4. The CDR3 has 15 residues. Here the CDR3 reads CASSLGQGGGNEQFF. The DNA of the CDR3 is TGTGCCAGCAGCTTAGGACAGGGGGGGGGCAATGAGCAGTTCTTC.

The chain is built from TRBV5-5 and TRBJ2-7; TRBD2 might be the D (7 bases). There are 15 residues in the CDR3. Germline assignment: CDR1 SGHKS and CDR2 YYEKEE (reference sequence). Trimming took off 4 bases at V and 7 bases at J, with 21 bases between the two ends. DNA for the CDR3: TGTGCCAGCAGCCCGGCGGGGGCTTTATCAGGGGAGCAGTACTTC. This sequence encodes CASSPAGALSGEQYF.

This clone was seen a single time. The gene calls are TRBV7-9 and TRBJ1-4; TRBD1 might be the D (6 bases). The germline V gene encodes CDR1 SEHNR and CDR2 FQNEAQ (reference sequence). The CDR3 has 17 residues. The V end lost 4 bases, the J end lost 2 bases, and 17 bases lay between the germline ends. CDR3 sequence: CASSSSRPGGTNEKLFF. CDR3 DNA: TGTGCCAGCAGCTCTTCCCGGCCGGGGGGCACTAATGAAAAACTGTTTTTT.

The rearrangement joins TRBV15 to TRBJ2-3; the D call may be TRBD1 or TRBD2 (5 bases each). Per the germline V gene, CDR1 is LNHNV and CDR2 is YYDKDF (reference sequence). Trimming left V 4 bases short and J 1 base short, with 12 bases between. The CDR3 contains 15 residues. The CDR3 DNA reads as TGTGCCACCAGCAAAGAGGGGTTCGGCACAGATACGCAGTATTTT. It is translated as CATSKEGFGTDTQYF. Variable domain in full (rest from reference TRBV15 and TRBJ2-3): DAMVIQNPRYQVTQFGKPVTLSCSQTLNHNVMYWYQQKSSQAPKLLFHYYDKDFNNEADTPDNFQSRRPNTSFCFLDIRSPGLGDTAMYLCATSKEGFGTDTQYFGPGTRLTVL.

This clone appeared once. J is TRBJ1-1 and V is TRBV7-9; D unresolved. The CDR3 consists of 17 residues. V was clipped by 4 bases and J by 1 base, with 19 bases between them. Germline V CDR1 and CDR2: SEHNR, FQNEAQ (reference sequence). The CDR3 sequence: CASSWATPLLKNTEAFF. The CDR3 DNA sequence: TGTGCCAGCAGCTGGGCGACTCCGTTGTTAAAGAACACTGAAGCTTTCTTT.

The sample holds a few counts of this clone. V usage is TRBV7-8 and J usage is TRBJ1-5; D remains unclear. Germline CDR1 SGHVS, CDR2 FQNEAQ. The CDR3 length is 14 residues. Trimming cost V 5 bases and J 1 base, with 9 bases left between them. The CDR3 reads CASSPKVSNQPQHF. The CDR3 DNA sequence: TGTGCCAGCAGCCCTAAAGTAAGCAATCAGCCCCAGCATTTT.

The chain has TRBV27 and TRBJ2-2, with unresolved D. The germline V gene has CDR1 MNHEY and CDR2 SMNVEV (reference sequence). V was cut by 2 bases and J by 4 bases, with 5 bases left in between. The CDR3 length is 13 residues. The CDR3 here is CASSLGSTGELFF. DNA for the CDR3: TGTGCCAGCAGTTTAGGTTCCACCGGGGAGCTGTTTTTT.

The chain recombines TRBV5-6 with TRBJ2-7; D not resolved. CDR1 and CDR2 from the germline V gene are SGHDT and YYEEEE. The CDR3 contains 13 residues. Trimming left V 3 bases short and J 2 bases short, with 9 bases between. The DNA of the CDR3 is TGTGCCAGCAGCTACTCGCCTACCTACGAGCAGTACTTC. Translating it yields CASSYSPTYEQYF.

The V call is TRBV7-9, the J call TRBJ2-5, with D uncertain. Per the germline V gene, CDR1 is SEHNR and CDR2 is FQNEAQ (reference sequence). V shed 1 base and J shed 5 bases, with 14 bases lying between them. The CDR3 extends over 15 amino acids. The CDR3 protein is CASSLEPPRRETQYF. In DNA, the CDR3 is TGTGCCAGCAGCTTAGAGCCTCCCCGTCGGGAGACCCAGTACTTC.

The table lists this clone with a count of one. The chain uses TRBV4-1 and TRBJ1-6; 7 bases are shared with TRBD1. Germline CDR1 MGHRA, CDR2 YSYEKL. The CDR3 is made up of 18 amino acids. The J segment lost 0 bases and the V segment lost 1 base, leaving 6 bases of the junction unmatched. This CDR3 is CASSQGDRKSSYNSPLHF. The DNA of the CDR3 is TGCGCCAGCAGCCAAGGGGACAGAAAATCCTCCTATAATTCACCCCTCCACTTT.

V usage is TRBV6-2 or TRBV6-3 and J usage is TRBJ1-5, with D perhaps TRBD1 (6 bases). Trimming stripped 0 bases from V and 7 bases from J, with 13 bases between. The CDR3 is 15 amino acids. The V gene's germline CDR1 is MNHEY and CDR2 SVGEGT. The CDR3 DNA follows: TGTGCCAGCAGTTACTCGGACAGTGGCAGCCAGCCCCAGCATTTT. Protein product: CASSYSDSGSQPQHF.

This chain joins TRBV5-4 and TRBJ2-7; unclear D gene. CDR3 length equals 13 residues. Germline V gene lookup returns CDR1 SGHNT and CDR2 YYREEE (reference sequence). Trimming cost V 3 bases and J 0 bases, with 7 bases left between them. The CDR3 spells CASSSITSYEQYF. As DNA, the CDR3 is TGTGCCAGCAGCTCTATAACCTCCTACGAGCAGTACTTC.

This chain uses TRBV7-2 with TRBJ1-3; no firm D call. Germline lookup yields CDR1 SGHTA and CDR2 FQGNSA. V was cut by 5 bases and J by 2 bases, with 13 bases left in between. The CDR3 is made up of 15 amino acids. CDR3 sequence (DNA): TGTGCCAGCAGCCCCGGGAGGGATCCTGGAAACACCATATATTTT. Amino acids: CASSPGRDPGNTIYF.

The chain couples TRBV18 to TRBJ1-5; D is uncertain. CDR1 and CDR2 from the germline V gene are KGHSH and LQKENI. Trimming left V 2 bases short and J 5 bases short, with 13 bases between. The CDR3 spans 15 residues. The CDR3 nucleotides are TGTGCCAGCTCACCAATGCCTAACTACTATCAGCCCCAGCATTTT. It translates to CASSPMPNYYQPQHF.

The rearrangement links TRBV18 to TRBJ1-5; the match to TRBD1 covers 10 bases. The CDR3 runs to 15 residues. Germline assignment: CDR1 KGHSH and CDR2 LQKENI. With 6 bases clipped from V and 2 bases from J, the junction kept 4 bases outside the gene matches. The CDR3 coding sequence is TGTGCCAGCTCCCCGACAGGGGGCGGCAATCAGCCCCAGCATTTT. This gives the protein CASSPTGGGNQPQHF.

Written as DNA, the CDR3 is TGTGCCAGCTCACCGGCGGGGACTGGGGTCGATACGCAGTATTTT. Residues: CASSPAGTGVDTQYF. V usage is TRBV18 and J usage is TRBJ2-3, with a tentative D call TRBD2 (6 bases). CDR3 length equals 15 residues. V lost 3 bases, J lost 6 bases, and 16 bases lay in between. Germline-derived CDR1 and CDR2 are KGHSH and LQKENI.

The V and J genes are TRBV10-3 and TRBJ1-1; D not resolved. Germline CDR1 is ENHRY and CDR2 is SYGVKD. With 5 bases removed from V and 0 bases from J, the gap between germline ends came to 7 bases. The CDR3 contains 13 residues. CDR3 DNA sequence: TGTGCCATCAGTCTCAAAATGAACACTGAAGCTTTCTTT. This sequence encodes CAISLKMNTEAFF.

The chain has TRBV6-1 and TRBJ1-2; D not resolved. CDR1 is MNHNS and CDR2 is SASEGT in the germline V gene. V lost 3 bases and J 0 bases, leaving 11 bases between the germline ends. This CDR3 contains 15 residues. The CDR3, as DNA: TGTGCCAGCAGTGATTGGCAGGCGGCTAACTATGGCTACACCTTC. This gives the protein CASSDWQAANYGYTF.

The chain carries TRBV19 and TRBJ2-1; 12 bases are shared with TRBD2. This CDR3 has 15 amino acids. Looked up from germline, CDR1 is LNHDA and CDR2 is SQIVND (reference sequence). V lost 5 bases, J lost 9 bases, and 8 bases stayed unmatched. The CDR3 is CASSGSSGGAGEQFF. The CDR3 nucleotides are TGTGCCAGTAGTGGTTCTAGCGGGGGGGCCGGTGAGCAGTTCTTC.

This chain links TRBV19 with TRBJ2-2; D gene unclear. This CDR3 has 15 residues. V lost 0 bases and J lost 8, with 13 bases in between. Germline V lookup: CDR1 LNHDA, CDR2 SQIVND (reference sequence). CDR3 amino acids: CASSIETRTGGELFF. For the CDR3, the DNA is TGTGCCAGTAGTATAGAAACCCGTACCGGAGGGGAGCTGTTTTTT.

The rearrangement joins TRBV5-1 to TRBJ2-7; 8 nucleotides match TRBD2. Looked up from germline, CDR1 is SGHRS and CDR2 is YFSETQ. V lost 1 base, J lost 3 bases, and 3 bases stayed unmatched. This CDR3 is built from 14 residues. CDR3 sequence reads: CASSLYTSGYEQYF. The CDR3, as DNA: TGCGCCAGCAGCTTGTATACTAGCGGCTACGAGCAGTACTTC.

About this clone itself: The sample carries other DNA sequences with the same CDR3. The chain combines TRBV5-1 with TRBJ1-5; D gene uncertain. Germline V gives CDR1 SGHRS, CDR2 YFSETQ. CDR3 length: 13 amino acids. V lost 1 base and J lost 4, with 6 bases in between. CDR3 sequence: CASSLTVNQPQHF. CDR3 nucleotides: TGCGCCAGCAGCTTGACAGTTAATCAGCCCCAGCATTTT.

This clone appeared once. CDR3: CASSLGGLGYNEQFF. The CDR3 DNA sequence: TGCGCCAGCAGCTTGGGCGGGTTGGGCTACAATGAGCAGTTCTTC. The chain employs TRBV5-1 and TRBJ2-1; D perhaps matches TRBD2 (5 bases). Germline assignment: CDR1 SGHRS and CDR2 YFSETQ. V was pared by 0 bases and J by 3 bases, with 10 bases between. CDR3 size: 15 residues.